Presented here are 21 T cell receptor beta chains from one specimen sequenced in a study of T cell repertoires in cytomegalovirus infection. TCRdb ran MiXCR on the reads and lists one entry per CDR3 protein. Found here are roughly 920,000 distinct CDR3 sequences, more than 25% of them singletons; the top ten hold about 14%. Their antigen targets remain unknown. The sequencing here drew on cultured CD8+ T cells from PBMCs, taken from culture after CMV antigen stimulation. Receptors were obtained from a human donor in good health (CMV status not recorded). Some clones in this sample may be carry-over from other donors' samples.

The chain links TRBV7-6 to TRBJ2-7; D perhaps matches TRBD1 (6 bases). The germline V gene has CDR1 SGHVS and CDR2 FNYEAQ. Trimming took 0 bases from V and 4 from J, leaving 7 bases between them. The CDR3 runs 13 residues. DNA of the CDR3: TGTGCCAGCAGCTTAGCCGACAGGTACGAGCAGTACTTC. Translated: CASSLADRYEQYF.

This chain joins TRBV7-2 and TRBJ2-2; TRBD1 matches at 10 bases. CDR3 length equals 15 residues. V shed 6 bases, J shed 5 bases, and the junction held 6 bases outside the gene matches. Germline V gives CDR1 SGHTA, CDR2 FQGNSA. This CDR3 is CASRNRDRGTGELFF. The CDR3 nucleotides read TGTGCCAGCAGAAACCGGGACAGGGGTACCGGGGAGCTGTTTTTT.

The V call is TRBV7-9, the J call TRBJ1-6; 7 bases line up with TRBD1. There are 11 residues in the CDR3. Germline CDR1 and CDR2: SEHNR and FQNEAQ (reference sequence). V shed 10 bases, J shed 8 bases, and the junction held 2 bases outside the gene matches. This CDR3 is CATTGDSPLHF. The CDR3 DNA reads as TGTGCCACCACAGGGGATTCACCCCTCCACTTT. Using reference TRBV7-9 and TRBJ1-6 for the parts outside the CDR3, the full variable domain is DTGVSQNPRHKITKRGQNVTFRCDPISEHNRLYWYRQTLGQGPEFLTYFQNEAQLEKSRLLSDRFSAERPKGSFSTLEIQRTEQGDSAMYLCATTGDSPLHFGNGTRLTVT.

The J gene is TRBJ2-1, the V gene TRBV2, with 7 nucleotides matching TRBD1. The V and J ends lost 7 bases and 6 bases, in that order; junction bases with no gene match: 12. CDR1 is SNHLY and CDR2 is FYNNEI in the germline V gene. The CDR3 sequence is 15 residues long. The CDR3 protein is CASTREHRGTNEQFF. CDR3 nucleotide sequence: TGTGCCAGCACTCGAGAGCACAGGGGAACCAATGAGCAGTTCTTC.

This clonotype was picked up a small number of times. The CDR3 DNA is TGTGCCATCAGTGAGGGGGGGGACAGATCCTACGAGCAGTACGTC. Protein product: CAISEGGDRSYEQYV. The chain carries TRBV10-3 and TRBJ2-7, with D perhaps matching TRBD1 or TRBD2 (7 bases each). The V and J ends lost 2 bases and 1 base respectively, with 12 bases between them. This CDR3 contains 15 residues. The germline CDR1 and CDR2 sequences are ENHRY and SYGVKD.

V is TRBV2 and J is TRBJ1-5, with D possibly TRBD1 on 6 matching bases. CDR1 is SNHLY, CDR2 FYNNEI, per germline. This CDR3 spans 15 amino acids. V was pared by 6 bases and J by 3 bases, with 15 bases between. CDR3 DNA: TGTGCCAGCAGGGGCTCCCAGGGGCTCAATCAGCCCCAGCATTTT. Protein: CASRGSQGLNQPQHF.

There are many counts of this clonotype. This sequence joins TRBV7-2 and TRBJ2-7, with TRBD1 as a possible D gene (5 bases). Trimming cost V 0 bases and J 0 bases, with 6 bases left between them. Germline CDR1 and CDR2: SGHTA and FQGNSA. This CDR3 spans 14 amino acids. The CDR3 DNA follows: TGTGCCAGCAGCTTAGCGGGGCCCTCCTACGAGCAGTACTTC. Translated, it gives CASSLAGPSYEQYF.

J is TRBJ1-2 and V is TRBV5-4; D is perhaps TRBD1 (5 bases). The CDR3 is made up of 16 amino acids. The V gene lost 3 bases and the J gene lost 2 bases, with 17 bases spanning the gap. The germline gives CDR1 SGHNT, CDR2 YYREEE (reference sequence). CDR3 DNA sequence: TGTGCCAGCAGCTGGGCCAGGGAAAGACCGAACTATGGCTACACCTTC. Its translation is CASSWARERPNYGYTF.

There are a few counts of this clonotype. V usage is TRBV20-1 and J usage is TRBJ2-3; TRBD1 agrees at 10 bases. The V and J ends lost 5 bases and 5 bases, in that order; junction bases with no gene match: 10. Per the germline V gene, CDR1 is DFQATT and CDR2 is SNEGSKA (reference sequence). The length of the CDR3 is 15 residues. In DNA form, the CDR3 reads TGCAGTGCTTCCTCGACAGGGGGCGCCGGAGATACGCAGTATTTT. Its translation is CSASSTGGAGDTQYF.

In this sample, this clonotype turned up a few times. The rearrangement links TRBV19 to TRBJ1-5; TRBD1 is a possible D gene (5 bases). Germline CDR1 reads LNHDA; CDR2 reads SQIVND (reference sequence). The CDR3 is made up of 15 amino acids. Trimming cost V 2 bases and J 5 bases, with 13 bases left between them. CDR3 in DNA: TGTGCCAGTAGTATATCTGTCGGGGCGGATCAGCCCCAGCATTTT. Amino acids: CASSISVGADQPQHF.

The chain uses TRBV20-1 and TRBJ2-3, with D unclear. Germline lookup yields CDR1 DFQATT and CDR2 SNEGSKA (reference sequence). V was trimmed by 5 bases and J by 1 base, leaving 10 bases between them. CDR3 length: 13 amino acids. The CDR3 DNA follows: TGCAGTGCTGACTGGACCCGCACAGATACGCAGTATTTT. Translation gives CSADWTRTDTQYF.

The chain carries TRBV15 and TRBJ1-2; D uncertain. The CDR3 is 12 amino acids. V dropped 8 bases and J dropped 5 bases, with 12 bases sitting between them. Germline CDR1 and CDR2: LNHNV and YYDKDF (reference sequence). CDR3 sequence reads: CATQGINYGYTF. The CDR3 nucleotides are TGTGCCACCCAAGGCATAAATTATGGCTACACCTTC. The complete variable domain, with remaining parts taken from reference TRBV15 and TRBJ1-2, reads DAMVIQNPRYQVTQFGKPVTLSCSQTLNHNVMYWYQQKSSQAPKLLFHYYDKDFNNEADTPDNFQSRRPNTSFCFLDIRSPGLGDTAMYLCATQGINYGYTFGSGTRLTVV.

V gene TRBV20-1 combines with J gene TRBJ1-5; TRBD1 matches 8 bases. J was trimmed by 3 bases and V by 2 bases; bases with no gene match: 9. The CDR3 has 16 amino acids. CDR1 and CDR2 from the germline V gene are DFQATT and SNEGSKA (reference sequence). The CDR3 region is CSARPLGQGDNQPQHF. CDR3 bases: TGCAGTGCTAGACCCCTTGGACAGGGCGACAATCAGCCCCAGCATTTT.

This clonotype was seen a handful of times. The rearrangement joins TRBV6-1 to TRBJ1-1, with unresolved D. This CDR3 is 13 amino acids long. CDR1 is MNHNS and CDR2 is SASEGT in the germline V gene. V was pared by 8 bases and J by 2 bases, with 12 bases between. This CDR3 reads CASLHGLNTEAFF. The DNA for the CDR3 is TGTGCCAGCCTTCACGGATTAAACACTGAAGCTTTCTTT.

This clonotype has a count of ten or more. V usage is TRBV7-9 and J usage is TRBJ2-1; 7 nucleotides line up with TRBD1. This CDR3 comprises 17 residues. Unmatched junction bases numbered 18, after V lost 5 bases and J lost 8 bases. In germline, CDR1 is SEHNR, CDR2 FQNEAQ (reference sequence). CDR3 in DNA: TGTGCCAGCAGCCCCCCAAGCGGCGGGCGGCAGGGGGATGAGCAGTTCTTC. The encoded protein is CASSPPSGGRQGDEQFF.

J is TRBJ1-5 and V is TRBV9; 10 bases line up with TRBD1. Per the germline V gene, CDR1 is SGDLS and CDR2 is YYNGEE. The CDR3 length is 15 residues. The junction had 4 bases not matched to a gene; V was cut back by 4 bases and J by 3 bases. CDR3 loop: CASSSGQGYNQPQHF. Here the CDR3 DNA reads TGTGCCAGCAGCTCGGGACAGGGGTACAATCAGCCCCAGCATTTT.

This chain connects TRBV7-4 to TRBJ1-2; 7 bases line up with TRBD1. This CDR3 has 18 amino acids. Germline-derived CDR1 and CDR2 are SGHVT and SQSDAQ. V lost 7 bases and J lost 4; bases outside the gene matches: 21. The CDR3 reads CASNLVGTALYLSYGYTF. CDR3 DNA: TGTGCCAGCAACTTGGTCGGGACAGCCTTGTATTTATCCTATGGCTACACCTTC.

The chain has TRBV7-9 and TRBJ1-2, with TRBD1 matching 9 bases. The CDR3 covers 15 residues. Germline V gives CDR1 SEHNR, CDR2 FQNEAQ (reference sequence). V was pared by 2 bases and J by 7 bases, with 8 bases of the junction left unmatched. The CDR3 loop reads CASSLNTGGEGGYTF. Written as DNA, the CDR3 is TGTGCCAGCAGCTTAAACACAGGGGGCGAGGGTGGCTACACCTTC.

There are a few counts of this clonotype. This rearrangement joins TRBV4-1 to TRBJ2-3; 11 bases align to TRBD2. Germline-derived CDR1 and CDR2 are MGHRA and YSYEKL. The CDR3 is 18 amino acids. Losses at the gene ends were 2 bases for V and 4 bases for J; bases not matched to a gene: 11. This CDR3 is CASSQTLLAGGYSDTQYF. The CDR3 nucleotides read TGCGCCAGCAGCCAAACTTTGCTAGCGGGGGGTTATTCAGATACGCAGTATTTT.

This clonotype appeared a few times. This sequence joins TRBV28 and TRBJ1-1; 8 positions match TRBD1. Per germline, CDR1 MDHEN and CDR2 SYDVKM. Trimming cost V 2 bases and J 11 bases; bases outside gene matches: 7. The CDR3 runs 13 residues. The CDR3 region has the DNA TGTGCCAGCAGTTTAATCGACAGGGGTTTTGCTTTCTTT. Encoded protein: CASSLIDRGFAFF.

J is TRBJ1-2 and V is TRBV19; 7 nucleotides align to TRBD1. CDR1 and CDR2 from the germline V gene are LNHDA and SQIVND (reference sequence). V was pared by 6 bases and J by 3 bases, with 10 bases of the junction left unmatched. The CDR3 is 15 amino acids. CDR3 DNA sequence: TGTGCCAGTAGGCCAGATTCCGACAGGGACTATGGCTACACCTTC. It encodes CASRPDSDRDYGYTF.